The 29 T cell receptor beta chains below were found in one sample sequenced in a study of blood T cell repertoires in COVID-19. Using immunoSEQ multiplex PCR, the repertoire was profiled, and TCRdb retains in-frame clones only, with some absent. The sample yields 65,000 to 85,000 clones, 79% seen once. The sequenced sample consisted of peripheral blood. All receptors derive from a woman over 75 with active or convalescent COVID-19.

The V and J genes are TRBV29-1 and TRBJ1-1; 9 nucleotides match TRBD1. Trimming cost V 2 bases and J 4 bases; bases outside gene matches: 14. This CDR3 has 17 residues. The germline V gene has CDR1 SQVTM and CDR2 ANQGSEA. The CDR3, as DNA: TGCAGCGTTGAAAGGGGGATACAGGGGGCTTGGGGCACTGAAGCTTTCTTT. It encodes CSVERGIQGAWGTEAFF.

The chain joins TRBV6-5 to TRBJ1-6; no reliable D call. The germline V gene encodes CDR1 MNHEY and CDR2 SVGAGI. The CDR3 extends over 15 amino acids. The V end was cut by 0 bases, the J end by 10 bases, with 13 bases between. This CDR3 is CASSYSPLAGSPLHF. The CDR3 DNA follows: TGTGCCAGCAGTTACTCGCCCCTTGCGGGATCACCCCTCCACTTT.

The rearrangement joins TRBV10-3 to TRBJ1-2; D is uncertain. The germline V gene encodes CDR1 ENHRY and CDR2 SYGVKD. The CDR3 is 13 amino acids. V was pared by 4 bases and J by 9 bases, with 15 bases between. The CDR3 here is CAISGSGERSYTF. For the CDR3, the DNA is TGTGCCATCAGTGGTAGCGGAGAAAGGAGCTACACCTTC.

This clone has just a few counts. The CDR3 is CASKPPWLARRAEQFF. The CDR3 DNA reads TGTGCCAGTAAGCCCCCCTGGCTAGCCAGGCGGGCTGAGCAGTTCTTC. The rearrangement links TRBV19 to TRBJ2-1, with D perhaps TRBD2 (5 bases). This CDR3 region has 16 residues. Germline values: CDR1 LNHDA, CDR2 SQIVND (reference sequence). V was clipped by 7 bases and J by 9 bases, with 25 bases between them.

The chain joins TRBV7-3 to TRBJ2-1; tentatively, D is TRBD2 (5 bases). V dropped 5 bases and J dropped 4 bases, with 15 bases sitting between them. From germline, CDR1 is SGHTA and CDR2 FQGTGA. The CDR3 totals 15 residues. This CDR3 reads CASSAGRVPYNEQFF. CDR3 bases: TGTGCCAGCAGCGCCGGGCGGGTTCCGTACAATGAGCAGTTCTTC.

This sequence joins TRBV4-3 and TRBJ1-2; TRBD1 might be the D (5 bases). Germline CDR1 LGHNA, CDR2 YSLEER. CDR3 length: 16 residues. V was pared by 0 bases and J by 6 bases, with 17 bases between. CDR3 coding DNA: TGCGCCAGCAGCCAAGAGAACAGGTTGAGAGTTCATGGCTACACCTTC. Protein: CASSQENRLRVHGYTF.

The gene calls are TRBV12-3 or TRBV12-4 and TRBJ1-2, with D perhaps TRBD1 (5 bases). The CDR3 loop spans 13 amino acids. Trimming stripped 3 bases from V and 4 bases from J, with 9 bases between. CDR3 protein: CASSLDISYGYTF. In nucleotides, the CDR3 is TGTGCCAGCAGTTTGGACATCTCCTATGGCTACACCTTC.

The CDR3 DNA sequence: TGTGCCACTGCCGGGTCAGATACGCAGTATTTT. Protein product: CATAGSDTQYF. The chain recombines TRBV6-5 with TRBJ2-3; no clear D. Germline CDR1 is MNHEY and CDR2 is SVGAGI. V was pared by 10 bases and J by 4 bases, with 9 bases between. This CDR3 is built from 11 residues.

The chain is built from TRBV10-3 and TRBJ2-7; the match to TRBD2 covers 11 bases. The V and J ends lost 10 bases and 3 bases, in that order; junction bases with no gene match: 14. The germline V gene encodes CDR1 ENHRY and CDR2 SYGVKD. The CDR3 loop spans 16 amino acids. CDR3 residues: CATRRGGTSGDYEQYF. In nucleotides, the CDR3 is TGTGCCACCCGAAGAGGAGGGACTAGCGGCGACTACGAGCAGTACTTC.

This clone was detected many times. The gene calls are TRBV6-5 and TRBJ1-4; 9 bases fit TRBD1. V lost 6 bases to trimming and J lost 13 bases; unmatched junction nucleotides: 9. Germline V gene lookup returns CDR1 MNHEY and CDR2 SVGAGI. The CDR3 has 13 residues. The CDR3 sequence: CASSLDRGLLLFF. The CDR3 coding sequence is TGTGCCAGCAGCTTAGACAGGGGGTTGTTACTGTTTTTT.

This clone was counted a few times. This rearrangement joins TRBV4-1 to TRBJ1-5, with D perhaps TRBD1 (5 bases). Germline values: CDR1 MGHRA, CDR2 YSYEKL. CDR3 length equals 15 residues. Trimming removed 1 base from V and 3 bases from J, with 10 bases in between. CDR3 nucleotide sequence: TGCGCCAGCAGCCAAGGACAGCCTTTCAATCAGCCCCAGCATTTT. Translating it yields CASSQGQPFNQPQHF.

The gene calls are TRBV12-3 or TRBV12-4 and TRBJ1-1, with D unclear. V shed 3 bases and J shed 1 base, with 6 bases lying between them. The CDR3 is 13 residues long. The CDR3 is CASSFRENTEAFF. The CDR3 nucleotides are TGTGCCAGCAGTTTTAGAGAGAACACTGAAGCTTTCTTT.

CDR3 nucleotide sequence: TGTGCCAGCAGTCAGGGGGCATCACCCCTCCACTTT. Encoded protein: CASSQGASPLHF. The chain combines TRBV12-3 or TRBV12-4 with TRBJ1-6; 8 bases are shared with TRBD1. CDR3 size: 12 residues. With 5 bases clipped from V and 10 bases from J, the junction kept 1 base outside the gene matches.

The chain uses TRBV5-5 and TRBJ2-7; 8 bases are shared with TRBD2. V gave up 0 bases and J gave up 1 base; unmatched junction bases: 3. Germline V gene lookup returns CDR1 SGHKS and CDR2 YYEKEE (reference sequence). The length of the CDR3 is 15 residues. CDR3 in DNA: TGTGCCAGCAGCTTGGAGCGGGGGCCATCCTACGAGCAGTACTTC. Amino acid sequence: CASSLERGPSYEQYF.

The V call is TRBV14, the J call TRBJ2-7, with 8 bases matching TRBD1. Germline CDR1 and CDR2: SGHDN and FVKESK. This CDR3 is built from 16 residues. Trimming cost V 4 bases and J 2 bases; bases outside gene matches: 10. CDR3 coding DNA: TGTGCCAGCAGCCTATTGACAGGGGTGAACCCCTACGAGCAGTACTTC. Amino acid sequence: CASSLLTGVNPYEQYF.

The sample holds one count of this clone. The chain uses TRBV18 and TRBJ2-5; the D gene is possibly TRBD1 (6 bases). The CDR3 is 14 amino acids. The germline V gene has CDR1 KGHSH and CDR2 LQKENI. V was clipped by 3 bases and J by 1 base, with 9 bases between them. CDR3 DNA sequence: TGTGCCAGCTCACCTCAGACAGGCCAAGAGACCCAGTACTTC. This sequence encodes CASSPQTGQETQYF.

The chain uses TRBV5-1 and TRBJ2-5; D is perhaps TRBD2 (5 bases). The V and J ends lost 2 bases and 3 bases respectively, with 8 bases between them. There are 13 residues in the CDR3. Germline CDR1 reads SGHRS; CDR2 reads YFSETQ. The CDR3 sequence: CASSFAGEETQYF. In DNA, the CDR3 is TGCGCCAGCAGCTTCGCCGGGGAAGAGACCCAGTACTTC.

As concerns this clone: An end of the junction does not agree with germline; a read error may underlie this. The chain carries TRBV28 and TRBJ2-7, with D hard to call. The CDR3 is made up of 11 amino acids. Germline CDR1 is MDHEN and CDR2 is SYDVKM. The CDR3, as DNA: TGTGCCAGCAGTTCCTCCCACGAGCAGTACTTC. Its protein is CASSSSHEQYF.

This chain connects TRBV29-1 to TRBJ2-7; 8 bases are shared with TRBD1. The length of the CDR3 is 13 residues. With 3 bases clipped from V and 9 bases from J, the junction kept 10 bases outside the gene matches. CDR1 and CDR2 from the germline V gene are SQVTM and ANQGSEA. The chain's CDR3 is CSVDGGGQGRQYF. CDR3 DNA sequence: TGCAGCGTTGACGGGGGTGGACAGGGTCGGCAGTACTTC.

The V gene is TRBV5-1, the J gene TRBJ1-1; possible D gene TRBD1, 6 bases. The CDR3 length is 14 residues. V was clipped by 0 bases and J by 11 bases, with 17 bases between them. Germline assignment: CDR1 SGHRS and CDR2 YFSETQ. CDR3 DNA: TGCGCCAGCAGCTTGGAGAGGGGGTCGGACTCGGCTTTCTTT. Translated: CASSLERGSDSAFF. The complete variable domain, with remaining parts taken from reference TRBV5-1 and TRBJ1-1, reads KAGVTQTPRYLIKTRGQQVTLSCSPISGHRSVSWYQQTPGQGLQFLFEYFSETQRNKGNFPGRFSGRQFSNSRSEMNVSTLELGDSALYLCASSLERGSDSAFFGQGTRLTVV.

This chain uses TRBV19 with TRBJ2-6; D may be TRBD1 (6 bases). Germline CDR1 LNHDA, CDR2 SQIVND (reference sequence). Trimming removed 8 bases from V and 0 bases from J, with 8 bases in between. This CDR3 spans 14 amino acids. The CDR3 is CASQGTSGANVLTF. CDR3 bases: TGTGCCAGTCAGGGGACCTCTGGGGCCAACGTCCTGACTTTC. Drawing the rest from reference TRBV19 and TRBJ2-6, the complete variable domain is DGGITQSPKYLFRKEGQNVTLSCEQNLNHDAMYWYRQDPGQGLRLIYYSQIVNDFQKGDIAEGYSVSREKKESFPLTVTSAQKNPTAFYLCASQGTSGANVLTFGAGSRLTVL.

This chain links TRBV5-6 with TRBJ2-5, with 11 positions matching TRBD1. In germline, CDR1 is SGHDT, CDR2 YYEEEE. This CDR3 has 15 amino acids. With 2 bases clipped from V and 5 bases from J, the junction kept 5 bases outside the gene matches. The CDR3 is CASSFRTGGWETQYF. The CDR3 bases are TGTGCCAGCAGCTTTAGGACAGGGGGCTGGGAGACCCAGTACTTC.

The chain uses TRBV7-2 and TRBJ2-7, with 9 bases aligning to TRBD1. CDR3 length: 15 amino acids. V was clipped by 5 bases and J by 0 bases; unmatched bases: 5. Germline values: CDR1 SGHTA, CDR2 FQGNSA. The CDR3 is CASSKTGQGSYEQYF. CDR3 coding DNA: TGTGCCAGCAGCAAAACGGGACAGGGCTCCTACGAGCAGTACTTC.

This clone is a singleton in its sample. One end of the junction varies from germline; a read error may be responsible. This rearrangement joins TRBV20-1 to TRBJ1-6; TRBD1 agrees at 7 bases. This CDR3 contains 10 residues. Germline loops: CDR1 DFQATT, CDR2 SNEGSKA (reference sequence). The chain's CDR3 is CSAYTGTEYF. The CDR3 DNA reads TGCAGTGCCTACACCGGGACAGAGTACTTT.

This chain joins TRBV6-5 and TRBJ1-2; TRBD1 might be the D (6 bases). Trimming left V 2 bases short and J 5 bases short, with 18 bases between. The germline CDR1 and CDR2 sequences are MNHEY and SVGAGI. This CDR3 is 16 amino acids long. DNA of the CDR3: TGTGCCAGCAGTTACGGGTGGGGGCGCCGCGGATATGGCTACACCTTC. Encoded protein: CASSYGWGRRGYGYTF.

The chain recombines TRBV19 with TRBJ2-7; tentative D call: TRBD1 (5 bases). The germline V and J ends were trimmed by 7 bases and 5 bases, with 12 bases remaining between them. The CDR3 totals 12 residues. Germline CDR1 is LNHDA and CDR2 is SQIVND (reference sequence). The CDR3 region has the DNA TGTGCCAGTACCGACCGCAGGGACGAGCAGTACTTC. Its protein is CASTDRRDEQYF.

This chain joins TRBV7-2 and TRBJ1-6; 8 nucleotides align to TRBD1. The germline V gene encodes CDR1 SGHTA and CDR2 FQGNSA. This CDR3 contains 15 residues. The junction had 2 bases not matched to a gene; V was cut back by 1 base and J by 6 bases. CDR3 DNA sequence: TGTGCCAGCAGCTTAGGGACAGGGACTAATTCACCCCTCCACTTT. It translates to CASSLGTGTNSPLHF. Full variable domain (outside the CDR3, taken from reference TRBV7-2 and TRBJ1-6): GAGVSQSPSNKVTEKGKDVELRCDPISGHTALYWYRQSLGQGLEFLIYFQGNSAPDKSGLPSDRFSAERTGGSVSTLTIQRTQQEDSAVYLCASSLGTGTNSPLHFGNGTRLTVT.

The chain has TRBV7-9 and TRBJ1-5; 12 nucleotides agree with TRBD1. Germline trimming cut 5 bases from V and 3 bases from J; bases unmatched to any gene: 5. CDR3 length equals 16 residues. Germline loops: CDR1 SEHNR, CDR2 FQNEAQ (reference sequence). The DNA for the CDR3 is TGTGCCAGCAGCCCCGGGACAGGGGGCCTCAATCAGCCCCAGCATTTT. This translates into CASSPGTGGLNQPQHF.

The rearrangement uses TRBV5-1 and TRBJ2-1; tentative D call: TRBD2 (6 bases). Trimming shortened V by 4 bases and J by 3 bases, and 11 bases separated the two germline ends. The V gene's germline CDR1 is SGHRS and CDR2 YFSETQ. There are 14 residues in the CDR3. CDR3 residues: CASSRQTSYNEQFF. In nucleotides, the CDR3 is TGCGCCAGCAGCCGCCAGACTAGCTACAATGAGCAGTTCTTC.